What follows are 20 T cell receptor beta chains derived from one specimen sequenced in a study of T cells in tuberculosis. Thawed, overnight-rested PBMC were stained with GMM-loaded CD1B tetramer, viability dye and anti-CD3, then sorted. The lipid loaded on the CD1B tetramers was C32 glucose monomycolate from Rhodococcus equi. The data were produced by immunoSEQ multiplex PCR, yet TCRdb's version contains in-frame clones alone and is incomplete. The sample yields 55,000 to 60,000 clones, approximately 91% seen once. Sequencing was done on a sample of CD1b-GMM tetramer-negative cells sorted from PBMCs. All receptors come from an adult woman with latent tuberculosis.

For this clone: This is likely a read error, given that the CDR3 carries no conserved phenylalanine or tryptophan at its end. The chain carries TRBV4-1 and TRBJ1-2; TRBD1 agrees at 7 bases. The V segment lost 1 base and the J segment 5 bases; nucleotides outside the gene matches: 7. CDR3 length: 15 amino acids. From germline, CDR1 is MGHRA and CDR2 YSYEKL. The CDR3 spells CASSQGIRDSYGYTL. As DNA, the CDR3 is TGCGCCAGCAGCCAAGGGATTAGGGACAGTTATGGCTACACCCTC.

The chain has TRBV2 and TRBJ1-4, with D hard to call. From germline, CDR1 is SNHLY and CDR2 FYNNEI. V was trimmed by 4 bases and J by 3 bases, leaving 9 bases between them. This CDR3 is 14 amino acids long. This CDR3 is CASSVRAANEKLFF. CDR3 in DNA: TGTGCCAGCAGTGTTCGAGCTGCTAATGAAAAACTGTTTTTT.

The chain uses TRBV5-8 and TRBJ1-2, with 9 bases lining up with TRBD1. J lost 4 bases, V lost 4 bases, and 5 bases had no gene match. CDR1 and CDR2 (germline): SGHTS, YDEGEE. CDR3 length: 14 residues. This CDR3 is CASSPGQGTYGYTF. The CDR3 coding sequence is TGTGCCAGCAGCCCGGGACAGGGAACCTATGGCTACACCTTC.

The V call is TRBV6-6, the J call TRBJ2-1; TRBD1 matches at 10 bases. The germline V gene encodes CDR1 MNHNY and CDR2 SVGAGI (reference sequence). V was clipped by 8 bases and J by 2 bases; unmatched bases: 9. CDR3 size: 16 residues. CDR3 loop: CASRDRGIGPYNEQFF. CDR3 coding DNA: TGTGCCAGCCGGGACAGGGGAATAGGGCCCTACAATGAGCAGTTCTTC.

This clone was recorded once. V is TRBV5-1 and J is TRBJ2-1, with 10 positions matching TRBD2. The CDR3 covers 15 residues. CDR1 is SGHRS and CDR2 is YFSETQ in the germline V gene. V was pared by 5 bases and J by 5 bases, with 7 bases of the junction left unmatched. CDR3 in DNA: TGCGCCAGCAGGCGGTGGACTAGCGGCCACAATGAGCAGTTCTTC. It is translated as CASRRWTSGHNEQFF. Using reference TRBV5-1 and TRBJ2-1 for the parts outside the CDR3, the full variable domain is KAGVTQTPRYLIKTRGQQVTLSCSPISGHRSVSWYQQTPGQGLQFLFEYFSETQRNKGNFPGRFSGRQFSNSRSEMNVSTLELGDSALYLCASRRWTSGHNEQFFGPGTRLTVL.

The chain is built from TRBV18 and TRBJ2-1; D might be TRBD1 (5 bases). Germline values: CDR1 KGHSH, CDR2 LQKENI. CDR3 size: 13 residues. The V gene lost 6 bases and the J gene lost 9 bases, with 15 bases spanning the gap. For the CDR3, the DNA is TGTGCCAGCTCCCCGGGCCTAAGGGGTGAGCAGTTCTTC. As protein: CASSPGLRGEQFF. The full variable domain, its missing parts supplied by reference TRBV18 and TRBJ2-1, is NAGVMQNPRHLVRRRGQEARLRCSPMKGHSHVYWYRQLPEEGLKFMVYLQKENIIDESGMPKERFSAEFPKEGPSILRIQQVVRGDSAAYFCASSPGLRGEQFFGPGTRLTVL.

The J gene is TRBJ2-1, the V gene TRBV5-1; 12 positions match TRBD2. The CDR3 is 16 amino acids. Unmatched junction bases numbered 5, after V lost 3 bases and J lost 4 bases. Per the germline V gene, CDR1 is SGHRS and CDR2 is YFSETQ. The CDR3 DNA reads as TGCGCCAGCAGCTCCTTCACTAGCGGGGGGTACAATGAGCAGTTCTTC. This encodes CASSSFTSGGYNEQFF.

V and J are TRBV4-3 and TRBJ2-6; 10 bases are a match to TRBD1. V lost 0 bases to trimming and J lost 13 bases; unmatched junction nucleotides: 9. The CDR3 runs to 16 residues. CDR1 is LGHNA and CDR2 is YSLEER in the germline V gene. The CDR3 sequence: CASSQEGGGTGDVLTF. CDR3 sequence (DNA): TGCGCCAGCAGCCAAGAAGGAGGCGGGACAGGGGATGTCCTGACTTTC.

The V gene is TRBV30, the J gene TRBJ1-5; D unresolved. The CDR3 is 15 amino acids. Germline V lookup: CDR1 GTSNPN, CDR2 SVGIG (reference sequence). V gave up 6 bases and J gave up 2 bases, with 17 bases separating them. DNA of the CDR3: TGTGCCTGCCTAATCGTACGACGGGGCAATCAGCCCCAGCATTTT. It specifies CACLIVRRGNQPQHF.

V and J are TRBV6-5 and TRBJ1-2; D remains unclear. CDR3 length: 14 residues. V gave up 2 bases and J gave up 6 bases, with 13 bases separating them. CDR1 and CDR2 from the germline V gene are MNHEY and SVGAGI. The CDR3 sequence: CASSYKGVSDGYTF. In DNA, the CDR3 is TGTGCCAGCAGTTACAAGGGAGTTTCTGATGGCTACACCTTC.

The chain employs TRBV5-1 and TRBJ2-5; D unclear. Looked up from germline, CDR1 is SGHRS and CDR2 is YFSETQ. V lost 2 bases and J 0 bases, leaving 8 bases between the germline ends. The CDR3 covers 14 residues. The CDR3 protein is CASSFYGDQETQYF. CDR3 DNA sequence: TGCGCCAGCAGCTTCTACGGAGACCAAGAGACCCAGTACTTC.

The gene calls are TRBV29-1 and TRBJ2-3, with 11 nucleotides matching TRBD2. CDR1 SQVTM and CDR2 ANQGSEA come from the germline V gene. This CDR3 is 13 amino acids long. The V and J ends lost 3 bases and 5 bases, in that order; junction bases with no gene match: 1. As DNA, the CDR3 is TGCAGCGTTGATAGCGGGAGGGGAGATACGCAGTATTTT. It yields the protein CSVDSGRGDTQYF.

The gene calls are TRBV5-1 and TRBJ2-1; D possibly corresponds to TRBD1 (6 bases). V was clipped by 4 bases and J by 4 bases, with 9 bases between them. The CDR3 runs 13 residues. Germline loops: CDR1 SGHRS, CDR2 YFSETQ. CDR3 region: CASSDGTYNEQFF. The CDR3 nucleotides are TGCGCCAGCAGCGACGGGACATACAATGAGCAGTTCTTC.

V is TRBV11-3 and J is TRBJ1-5; the D is unclear. The CDR3 consists of 11 residues. Germline V gene lookup returns CDR1 SGHNT and CDR2 YENEEA. V was trimmed by 4 bases and J by 4 bases, leaving 2 bases between them. For the CDR3, the DNA is TGTGCCAGCAGCTCAAATCAGCCCCAGCATTTT. Its translation: CASSSNQPQHF. Together with reference TRBV11-3 and TRBJ1-5, the CDR3 gives the full variable domain: EAGVVQSPRYKIIEKKQPVAFWCNPISGHNTLYWYLQNLGQGPELLIRYENEEAVDDSQLPKDRFSAERLKGVDSTLKIQPAELGDSAVYLCASSSNQPQHFGDGTRLSIL.

The J gene is TRBJ2-7, the V gene TRBV5-5; the D is unclear. Trimming cost V 3 bases and J 3 bases, with 13 bases left between them. Germline-derived CDR1 and CDR2 are SGHKS and YYEKEE (reference sequence). This CDR3 has 14 amino acids. In DNA, the CDR3 is TGTGCCAGCAGCTCAACAGTCGCCAACTACGAGCAGTACTTC. Its translation: CASSSTVANYEQYF.

This clone was picked up one time. V usage is TRBV6-4 and J usage is TRBJ2-1, with 13 bases aligning to TRBD2. In germline, CDR1 is MRHNA, CDR2 SNTAGT. This CDR3 has 16 residues. Trimming cost V 3 bases and J 5 bases; bases outside gene matches: 4. The CDR3 region has the DNA TGTGCCAGCAGTGAGGGGACTAGCGGGACCAACAATGAGCAGTTCTTC. This translates into CASSEGTSGTNNEQFF.

V gene TRBV28 combines with J gene TRBJ1-5; TRBD1 aligns across 10 bases. The germline gives CDR1 MDHEN, CDR2 SYDVKM. The CDR3 is 15 amino acids. Losses at the gene ends were 4 bases for V and 7 bases for J; bases not matched to a gene: 7. CDR3 residues: CASSSGQGNRQPQHF. In DNA form, the CDR3 reads TGTGCCAGCAGTTCGGGACAGGGGAATCGGCAGCCCCAGCATTTT.

V and J are TRBV13 and TRBJ2-7, with D possibly being TRBD1 (6 bases). Trimming cost V 3 bases and J 5 bases, with 23 bases left between them. This CDR3 has 17 residues. The germline gives CDR1 PRHDT, CDR2 FYEKMQ (reference sequence). Written as DNA, the CDR3 is TGTGCCAGCAGCTTTTGGTCAGGGGCAAGTAATTCGCACGAGCAGTACTTC. This encodes CASSFWSGASNSHEQYF.

This chain links TRBV6-1 with TRBJ2-7, with D maybe TRBD1 (6 bases). The V and J ends lost 4 bases and 4 bases respectively, with 17 bases between them. Germline V gene lookup returns CDR1 MNHNS and CDR2 SASEGT. The CDR3 covers 15 residues. The CDR3 loop reads CASSVEDRSVYEQYF. The CDR3 bases are TGTGCCAGCAGTGTCGAGGACAGATCCGTTTACGAGCAGTACTTC.

The chain employs TRBV6-5 and TRBJ1-1; 7 bases fit TRBD1. CDR1 MNHEY and CDR2 SVGAGI come from the germline V gene. The ends lost 7 bases at V and 5 bases at J; junction bases unmatched: 13. This CDR3 has 15 residues. The CDR3 reads CASILRQTGQTEAFF. CDR3 sequence (DNA): TGTGCCAGCATCTTACGCCAGACAGGGCAAACTGAAGCTTTCTTT.